This T cell receptor (beta chain) comes out of a study of T cell repertoires in cytomegalovirus infection. TCRdb passed the reads through MiXCR, listing each CDR3 protein once. The data contain roughly 68,000 distinct CDR3 sequences, 20% to 25% of them singletons. Comments on this clonotype: Its antigen is not identified.

The CDR3 has 15 amino acids. Trimming took off 3 bases at V and 1 base at J, with 10 bases between the two ends. The germline V gene has CDR1 KGHSH and CDR2 LQKENI. The chain carries TRBV18 and TRBJ1-5, with D hard to call. The sequence derives from a human donor in good health (CMV status not recorded). Some clones in this sample may be carry-over from other donors' samples. Material for sequencing was PBMCs, sequenced either directly or after in vitro stimulation (not recorded which). Here the CDR3 DNA reads TGTGCCAGCTCACCGGGAAGGGCAAGCAATCAGCCCCAGCATTTT. This gives the protein CASSPGRASNQPQHF.